This passage covers 9 T cell receptor beta chains from one sample sequenced in a study of shared clonotypes between healthy human individuals. Profiled with immunoSEQ multiplex PCR; TCRdb holds only in-frame clones, not every one. The sample consists of about 2.1 million clones, about 93% of them appearing once. The naive CD8 subset, CD45RO-negative cells positively selected for CCR7, excluded terminally differentiated effector memory CD45RA+ cells. The specimen was naive CD8+ T cells from PBMCs. The source is a man between 18 and 35 years old in good health. Some clones in this sample may be carry-over from other donors' samples.

The genes are TRBV7-3 and TRBJ1-4; maybe TRBD1 (6 bases). V dropped 1 base and J dropped 2 bases, with 8 bases sitting between them. Germline V gene lookup returns CDR1 SGHTA and CDR2 FQGTGA. The CDR3 covers 15 residues. The CDR3 sequence is CASSLKGGTNEKLFF. The CDR3 bases are TGTGCCAGCAGCTTAAAGGGGGGGACTAATGAAAAACTGTTTTTT.

The chain links TRBV9 to TRBJ2-7; possible D gene TRBD1, 5 bases. Trimming pared 0 bases from V and 4 bases from J, leaving 11 bases between. The CDR3 spans 14 residues. Germline CDR1 is SGDLS and CDR2 is YYNGEE. The CDR3 DNA follows: TGTGCCAGCAGCGTAGTAGCCCAGGGATACGAGCAGTACTTC. Translated: CASSVVAQGYEQYF.

The V gene is TRBV28, the J gene TRBJ2-7; 8 bases match TRBD2. In germline, CDR1 is MDHEN, CDR2 SYDVKM. This CDR3 has 16 residues. V shed 3 bases, J shed 1 base, and the junction held 8 bases outside the gene matches. The DNA of the CDR3 is TGTGCCAGCAGTTTTGTTAGCGGGGACCCGTCCTACGAGCAGTACTTC. This codes for CASSFVSGDPSYEQYF.

This clone was seen a single time. V is TRBV6-5 and J is TRBJ2-5, with a weak D call TRBD1 (5 bases). There are 15 residues in the CDR3. Germline-derived CDR1 and CDR2 are MNHEY and SVGAGI. Between the trimmed V and J ends, which lost 0 bases and 4 bases, there was a span of 12 bases. The CDR3 nucleotides read TGTGCCAGCAGTTACTCGCTCAGGGAAGGAGAGACCCAGTACTTC. Translating it yields CASSYSLREGETQYF.

This clone came up once. The V gene is TRBV5-6, the J gene TRBJ2-3; possibly TRBD2 for D (5 bases). The CDR3 spans 17 residues. In germline, CDR1 is SGHDT, CDR2 YYEEEE. The ends were cut back, 4 bases at V and 4 bases at J, with 22 bases in the middle. This chain's CDR3 is CASSGELLDVPPDTQYF. CDR3 in DNA: TGTGCCAGCAGCGGGGAATTACTAGACGTCCCGCCAGATACGCAGTATTTT.

V usage is TRBV9 and J usage is TRBJ2-2; 7 bases agree with TRBD1. Germline loops: CDR1 SGDLS, CDR2 YYNGEE. The trim removed 6 bases at V and 0 bases at J, leaving 11 bases unmatched. This CDR3 contains 17 residues. CDR3 bases: TGTGCCAGCAACCTCCCTCGGGACAGCCCGAACACCGGGGAGCTGTTTTTT. Its translation is CASNLPRDSPNTGELFF.

The chain has TRBV2 and TRBJ2-7; D unclear. V shed 4 bases and J shed 3 bases, with 7 bases lying between them. In germline, CDR1 is SNHLY, CDR2 FYNNEI. The CDR3 runs to 12 residues. The CDR3 spells CASSGPDYEQYF. DNA for the CDR3: TGTGCCAGCAGTGGACCGGACTACGAGCAGTACTTC.

CDR3 region: CASSLVGAGAHEQYF. The CDR3 nucleotides are TGTGCCAGCAGCTTAGTTGGAGCGGGAGCCCACGAGCAGTACTTC. V gene TRBV7-9 combines with J gene TRBJ2-7, with 8 bases lining up with TRBD2. The germline gives CDR1 SEHNR, CDR2 FQNEAQ (reference sequence). V trimming: 1 base; J trimming: 5 bases; junction bases outside the gene matches: 7. The length of the CDR3 is 15 residues.

This chain connects TRBV28 to TRBJ2-7; 10 bases match TRBD1. Germline CDR1 reads MDHEN; CDR2 reads SYDVKM. The V gene end was trimmed by 6 bases and the J gene end by 6 bases; junction bases not matched to a gene: 11. The CDR3 is 15 amino acids. The chain's CDR3 is CASSYPRDRGPEQYF. Here the CDR3 DNA reads TGTGCCAGCAGCTACCCGAGGGACAGGGGCCCCGAGCAGTACTTC.